This entry concerns a single TCR beta chain. Its antigen is undetermined. The germline CDR1 and CDR2 sequences are ENHRY and SYGVKD. CDR3 length: 17 amino acids. V was pared by 3 bases and J by 7 bases, with 14 bases of the junction left unmatched. The record originates from a study of T cells in Graves' hyperthyroidism and ophthalmopathy. As for the study in general: Sampling of peripheral blood happened at initial diagnosis, prior to any treatment.

Overall study results and limits: A model of 13 V-J pairs discriminated ophthalmopathy from stable hyperthyroidism.

TCR beta CDR3 regions were amplified from RNA. RT-PCR in the first round (using the HTBI primer set) targeted the TCR CDR3. TCRdb called the multiplex PCR reads again in MiXCR, with one record for every CDR3 protein. Found here are a few hundred thousand distinct CDR3 sequences, approximately 14% of them singletons; the top ten hold under 8%. Exclusions: uncontrolled infection, other autoimmune disease, pregnancy, lactation. Extraction of PBMCs used roughly 9.3 ml of fresh peripheral blood. Sequenced: blood. This rearrangement joins TRBV10-3 to TRBJ2-4; 8 bases line up with TRBD2. The receptor was derived from a woman in her 30s with Graves' hyperthyroidism. The CDR3 reads CAISEGYASGGGNIQYF. The CDR3 DNA reads as TGTGCCATCAGTGAAGGGTACGCTAGCGGCGGGGGGAACATTCAGTACTTC.